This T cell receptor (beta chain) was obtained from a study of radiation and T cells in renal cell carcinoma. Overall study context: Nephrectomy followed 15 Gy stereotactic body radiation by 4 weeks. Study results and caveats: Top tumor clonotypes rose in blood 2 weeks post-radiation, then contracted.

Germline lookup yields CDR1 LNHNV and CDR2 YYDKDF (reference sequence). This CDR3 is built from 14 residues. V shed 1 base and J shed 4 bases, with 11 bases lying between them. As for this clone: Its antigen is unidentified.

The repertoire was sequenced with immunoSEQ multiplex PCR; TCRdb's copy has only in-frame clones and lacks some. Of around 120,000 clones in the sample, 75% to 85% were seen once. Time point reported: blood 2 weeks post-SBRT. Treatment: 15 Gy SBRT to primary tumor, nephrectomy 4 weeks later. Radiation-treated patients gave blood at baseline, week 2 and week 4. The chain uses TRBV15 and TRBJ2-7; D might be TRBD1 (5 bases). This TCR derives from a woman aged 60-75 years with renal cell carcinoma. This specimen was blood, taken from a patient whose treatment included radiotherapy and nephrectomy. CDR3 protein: CATSRGGPLYEQYF. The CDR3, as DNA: TGTGCCACCAGCAGAGGGGGCCCGTTGTACGAGCAGTACTTC. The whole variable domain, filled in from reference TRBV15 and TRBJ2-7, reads DAMVIQNPRYQVTQFGKPVTLSCSQTLNHNVMYWYQQKSSQAPKLLFHYYDKDFNNEADTPDNFQSRRPNTSFCFLDIRSPGLGDTAMYLCATSRGGPLYEQYFGPGTRLTVT.